This TCR beta chain was observed in a study of blood T cells in healthy people across ages. Broader study findings: Expanded clonotype changes were possibly confounded by unknown donor CMV status.

In this sample, this clonotype turned up once. Its target is unknown. The authors extracted at least 5.5 micrograms of total RNA per sample. J gave up 3 bases and V 8 bases, and 6 bases lay outside the gene matches. The V gene's germline CDR1 is ENHRY and CDR2 SYGVKD. This CDR3 is built from 14 residues. Alongside a J-beta primer mix, a sample-barcoded 5' primer served in a second PCR lasting about 7 to 11 cycles. TCRdb reanalysed the 5' RACE reads using MiXCR and keeps one entry per CDR3 protein. Counted here are about 680,000 distinct CDR3 sequences, approximately 50% occurring once; the ten biggest clones make up about a third.

The chain has TRBV10-3 and TRBJ2-3, with 9 bases that match TRBD2. What was sequenced was blood. This TCR was sampled from a woman aged 60 to 75 in good health. In DNA form, the CDR3 reads TGTGCCATCGAAGCGGGGGGAAGAACAGATACGCAGTATTTT. This sequence encodes CAIEAGGRTDTQYF.